A selection of T cell receptor beta chains follows, all from one sample in a study of graft-versus-host responses after intestinal transplantation. No antigens are known for them. Clones were read by immunoSEQ multiplex PCR, and TCRdb kept only the in-frame ones, dropping some. The sample lists about 120,000 clones, around 96% seen once, with 3.3% in the top ten. The specimen was unstimulated CD8+ T cells sorted from spleen or lymph node cells, collected before intestinal transplant. These receptors all stem from a human donor who received an intestinal transplant. Each CDR3 is given with its conserved first and last residue. D genes are given only for firm matches. Clone size is stated in some rows and not others, as once, few, many or a class when expanded.

J gene	V gene	D gene	clone size	CDR3 DNA	CDR3 protein
TRBJ1-5	TRBV7-6	.	.	TGTGCCAGCAGCTCCGGGGGGTCGGGACAGCCCCAGCATTTT	CASSSGGSGQPQHF
TRBJ2-7	TRBV11-2	TRBD2	.	TGTGCCAGCAGCCCAACGTGGCGGGAGGGCGGGTACGAGCAGTACTTC	CASSPTWREGGYEQYF
TRBJ1-2	TRBV4-1	.	.	TGCGCCAGCACCCCGATAGAAGGAACAGAGTATGGCTACACCTTC	CASTPIEGTEYGYTF
TRBJ2-7	TRBV7-9	.	.	TGTGCCAGCAGCTCGCCGCTAAAGGACTACGAGCAGTACTTC	CASSSPLKDYEQYF
TRBJ2-7	TRBV28	.	.	TGTGCCAGCAGCTCCCTCGGCAGGGAAGGGGAGCAGTACTTC	CASSSLGREGEQYF
TRBJ2-7	TRBV7-2	TRBD1	.	TGTGCCAGCAGCTTGGACAGGGGGCCTTACGAGCAGTACTTC	CASSLDRGPYEQYF
TRBJ2-1	TRBV5-4	.	.	TGTGCCAGCAGCTTGGTTCTCGTGGATGAGCAGTTCTTC	CASSLVLVDEQFF
TRBJ1-1	TRBV28	.	.	TGTGCCAGCAGCGCCTACCAGGTGGGGGCTTTTGGCACTGAAGCTTTCTTT	CASSAYQVGAFGTEAFF
TRBJ1-4	TRBV7-8	TRBD1	.	TGTGCCAGCAGCTTATCGGGACAGGGTAGGGAAAAACTGTTTTTT	CASSLSGQGREKLFF
TRBJ2-7	TRBV7-9	.	.	TGTGCCAGCAGCTTGCAGGCCTACGAGCAGTACTTC	CASSLQAYEQYF
TRBJ2-1	TRBV27	.	once	TGTGCCAGCGGTGAGGAGCGGGCCAGCTCCTACAATGAGCAGTTCTTC	CASGEERASSYNEQFF
TRBJ2-7	TRBV4-1	TRBD1	.	TGCGCCAGCAGCCAAGAGCCGGGACAGGGGTACGAGCAGTACTTC	CASSQEPGQGYEQYF
TRBJ2-1	TRBV6-6	TRBD1	.	TGTGCCAGCAGTACGACAGGGGGTTCGGGGGATGAGCAGTTCTTC	CASSTTGGSGDEQFF
TRBJ2-3	TRBV21-1	.	.	TGTGCCAGCAGCAAAGGGACAGGGGGCGTCACAGATACGCAGTATTTT	CASSKGTGGVTDTQYF
TRBJ2-7	TRBV7-7	TRBD2	.	TGTGCCAGCAGCCCAGCGGGAGGCTACGAGCAGTACTTC	CASSPAGGYEQYF
TRBJ2-3	TRBV7-8	TRBD2	.	TGTGCCAGCAGCTTAGGCCTAGCGGGGGAAGGAGACACAGATACGCAGTATTTT	CASSLGLAGEGDTDTQYF
TRBJ2-5	TRBV7-7	.	.	TGTGCCAGCAGCTTAGAAGACAGGCCGGGGGAGACCCAGTACTTC	CASSLEDRPGETQYF
TRBJ1-2	TRBV4-2	.	.	TGTGCCAGCAGCCAAGACTTGACGTCAGGTGCGGGCTACACCTTC	CASSQDLTSGAGYTF
TRBJ2-7	TRBV28	.	.	TGTGCCAGCAGTTTATTACAGACCGAGCAGTACTTC	CASSLLQTEQYF
TRBJ1-3	TRBV5-8	.	.	TGTGCCAGCAGCTCCCCCTCTGGAAACACCATATATTTT	CASSSPSGNTIYF
TRBJ2-2	TRBV5-4	.	once	TGTGCCAGCAGCTATAGCGGCACCGGGGAGCTGTTTTTT	CASSYSGTGELFF
TRBJ2-1	TRBV11-2	.	.	TGTGCCAGCAGCTTAGTTCTGGGACTCAATGAGCAGTTCTTC	CASSLVLGLNEQFF
TRBJ1-6	TRBV15	.	once	TGTGCCACCAGCAGGGACAGACAAGATTTGCATTCACCCCTCCACTTT	CATSRDRQDLHSPLHF
TRBJ1-2	TRBV30	.	.	TGTGCCTGGTCACAGGGAAAATATGGCTACACCTTC	CAWSQGKYGYTF
TRBJ2-1	TRBV19	TRBD2	.	TGTGCCAGTAGTATAGGAGGCGGGAGGGAGCTATACAATGAGCAGTTCTTC	CASSIGGGRELYNEQFF
TRBJ2-7	TRBV4-2	.	.	TGTGCCAGCAGCTTGTTCAGCGACCCCTCCTACGAGCAGTACTTC	CASSLFSDPSYEQYF
TRBJ2-1	TRBV28	.	once	TGTGCCGGGGGGGCTGGGGATTACAATGAGCAGTTCTTC	CAGGAGDYNEQFF
TRBJ2-7	TRBV6-6	TRBD1	.	TGTGCCAGCAGTTATAAGACAGGGGGTACCGAGCAGTACTTC	CASSYKTGGTEQYF
TRBJ2-2	TRBV27	.	.	TGTGCCAGCAGTTTATTATTAGGAACCACTCGAGGGACCGTGGCCGGGGAGCTGTTTTTT	CASSLLLGTTRGTVAGELFF
TRBJ2-7	TRBV6-1	.	once	TGTGCCAGCAGTGAAGTCGATAGAGTCTACGAGCAGTACTTC	CASSEVDRVYEQYF
TRBJ2-7	TRBV15	.	.	TGTGCCACCAGCACCCCGCAGGGCCTCTACGAGCAGTACTTC	CATSTPQGLYEQYF
TRBJ2-2	TRBV9	.	once	TGTGCCAGCAGCGTAGGAACCGGGGAGCTGTTTTTT	CASSVGTGELFF
TRBJ2-6	TRBV11-2	.	.	TGTGCCAGCAGCTCGCGGGACACCGGGGCCAACGTCCTGACTTTC	CASSSRDTGANVLTF
TRBJ2-7	TRBV6-5	TRBD2	.	TGTGCCAGCAGTTGGGCGGGAGAGGTGTCCTACGAGCAGTACTTC	CASSWAGEVSYEQYF
TRBJ1-1	TRBV11-2	.	.	TGTGCCAGCACCCTAAGAATGAGGGCTTTCTTT	CASTLRMRAFF
TRBJ2-7	TRBV19	TRBD1	.	TGTGCCAGTAGTGTGGGGACAGGGAGCTACGAGCAGTACTTC	CASSVGTGSYEQYF
TRBJ2-7	TRBV7-2	.	.	TGTGCCAGCAGCTTAGTTTCCCGGCGCTACGAGCAGTACTTC	CASSLVSRRYEQYF
TRBJ1-1	TRBV7-2	.	once	TGTGCCAGCAGCTTATTTGTTAGGATACTAATGAACACTGAAGCTTTCTTT	CASSLFVRILMNTEAFF
TRBJ2-7	TRBV2	.	.	TGTGCCAGCAGTGATCCCCAGGGGTGGCAGTACTTC	CASSDPQGWQYF
TRBJ1-2	TRBV19	TRBD1	once	TGTGCCAGTACTTTGGCCACAGGGGGCCACTATGGCTACACCTTC	CASTLATGGHYGYTF